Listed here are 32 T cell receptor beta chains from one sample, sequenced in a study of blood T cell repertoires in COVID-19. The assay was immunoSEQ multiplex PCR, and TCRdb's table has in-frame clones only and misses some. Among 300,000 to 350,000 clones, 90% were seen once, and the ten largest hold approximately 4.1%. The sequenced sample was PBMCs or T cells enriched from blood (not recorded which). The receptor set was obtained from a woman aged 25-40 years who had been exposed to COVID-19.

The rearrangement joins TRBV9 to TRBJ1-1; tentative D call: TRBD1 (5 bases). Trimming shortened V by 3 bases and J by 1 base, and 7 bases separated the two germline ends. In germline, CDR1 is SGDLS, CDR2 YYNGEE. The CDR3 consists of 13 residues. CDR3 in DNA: TGTGCCAGCAGCGAGACAGCGAACACTGAAGCTTTCTTT. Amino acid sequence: CASSETANTEAFF.

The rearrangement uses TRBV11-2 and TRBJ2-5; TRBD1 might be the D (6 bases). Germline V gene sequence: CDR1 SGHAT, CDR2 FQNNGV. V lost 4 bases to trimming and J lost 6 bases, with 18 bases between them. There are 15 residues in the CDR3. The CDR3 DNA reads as TGTGCCAGCAGCTCGTCGGGACACCCAGTTCAGACCCAGTACTTC. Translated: CASSSSGHPVQTQYF.

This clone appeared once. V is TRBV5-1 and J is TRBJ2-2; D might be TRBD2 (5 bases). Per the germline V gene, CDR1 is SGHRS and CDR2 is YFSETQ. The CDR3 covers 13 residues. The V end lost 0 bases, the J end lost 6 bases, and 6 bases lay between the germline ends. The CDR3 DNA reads TGCGCCAGCAGCTTGGTGGACTCCGGGGAGCTGTTTTTT. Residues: CASSLVDSGELFF.

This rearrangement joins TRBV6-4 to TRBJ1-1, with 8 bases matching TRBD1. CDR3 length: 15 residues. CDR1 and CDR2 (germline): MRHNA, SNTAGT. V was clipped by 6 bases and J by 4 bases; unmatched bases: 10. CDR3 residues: CASRPTGGGVTEAFF. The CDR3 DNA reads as TGTGCCAGCAGGCCAACAGGGGGAGGTGTCACTGAAGCTTTCTTT.

In DNA, the CDR3 is TGTGCCAGCAGCCAAGATCCGTCACCAGGCACTGAAGCTTTCTTT. This gives the protein CASSQDPSPGTEAFF. This chain links TRBV3-1 (or the pseudogene TRBV3-2) with TRBJ1-1; D not certain. Germline V gene lookup returns CDR1 LGHDT and CDR2 YNNKEL (reference sequence). The length of the CDR3 is 15 residues. Trimming pared 0 bases from V and 4 bases from J, leaving 12 bases between.

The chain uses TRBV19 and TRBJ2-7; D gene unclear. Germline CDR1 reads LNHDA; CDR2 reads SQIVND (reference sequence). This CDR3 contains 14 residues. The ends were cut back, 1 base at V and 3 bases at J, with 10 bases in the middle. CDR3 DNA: TGTGCCAGTAGTATAGCACTTCATCTCTACGAGCAGTACTTC. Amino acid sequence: CASSIALHLYEQYF.

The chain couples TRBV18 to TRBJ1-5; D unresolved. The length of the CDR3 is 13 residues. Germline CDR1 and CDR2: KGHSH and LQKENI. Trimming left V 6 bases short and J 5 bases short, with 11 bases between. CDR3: CASSSGPYQPQHF. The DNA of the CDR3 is TGTGCCAGCTCGTCGGGTCCGTATCAGCCCCAGCATTTT.

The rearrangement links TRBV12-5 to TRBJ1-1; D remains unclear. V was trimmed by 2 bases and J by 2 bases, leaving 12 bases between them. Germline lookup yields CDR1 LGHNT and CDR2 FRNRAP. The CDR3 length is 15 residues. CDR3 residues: CASGLPRLPNTEAFF. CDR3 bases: TGTGCTAGTGGTTTGCCCAGGCTACCTAACACTGAAGCTTTCTTT. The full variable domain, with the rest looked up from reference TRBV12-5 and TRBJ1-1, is DARVTQTPRHKVTEMGQEVTMRCQPILGHNTVFWYRQTMMQGLELLAYFRNRAPLDDSGMPKDRFSAEMPDATLATLKIQPSEPRDSAVYFCASGLPRLPNTEAFFGQGTRLTVV.

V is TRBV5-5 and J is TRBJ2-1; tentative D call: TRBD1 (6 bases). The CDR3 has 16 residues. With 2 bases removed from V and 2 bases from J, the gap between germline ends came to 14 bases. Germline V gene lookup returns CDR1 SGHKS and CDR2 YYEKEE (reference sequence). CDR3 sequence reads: CASSFQGGVAYNEQFF. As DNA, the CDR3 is TGTGCCAGCAGCTTTCAAGGGGGAGTCGCCTACAATGAGCAGTTCTTC.

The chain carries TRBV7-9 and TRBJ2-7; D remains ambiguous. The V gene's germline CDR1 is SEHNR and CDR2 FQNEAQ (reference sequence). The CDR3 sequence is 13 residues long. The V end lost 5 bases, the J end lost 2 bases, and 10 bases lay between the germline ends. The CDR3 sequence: CASSPTDPYEQYF. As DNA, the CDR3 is TGTGCCAGCAGCCCCACTGATCCCTACGAGCAGTACTTC.

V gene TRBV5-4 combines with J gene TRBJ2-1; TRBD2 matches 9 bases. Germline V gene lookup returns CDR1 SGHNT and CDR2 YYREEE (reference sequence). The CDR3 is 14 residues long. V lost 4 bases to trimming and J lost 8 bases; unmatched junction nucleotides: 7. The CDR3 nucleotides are TGTGCCAGCAGCCCGACTAGCGGTGGGGATGAGCAGTTCTTC. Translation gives CASSPTSGGDEQFF.

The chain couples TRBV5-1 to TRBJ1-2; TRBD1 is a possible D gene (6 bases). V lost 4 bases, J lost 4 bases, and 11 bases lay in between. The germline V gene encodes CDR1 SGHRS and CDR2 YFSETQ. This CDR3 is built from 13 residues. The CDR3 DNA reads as TGCGCCAGCAGCGTAGGACAGACCTATGGCTACACCTTC. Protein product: CASSVGQTYGYTF.

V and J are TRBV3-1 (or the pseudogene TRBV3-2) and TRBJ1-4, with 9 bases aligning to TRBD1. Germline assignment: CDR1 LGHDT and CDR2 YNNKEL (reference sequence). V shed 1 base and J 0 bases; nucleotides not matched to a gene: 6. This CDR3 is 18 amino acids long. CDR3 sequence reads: CASSQVGTGGSTNEKLFF. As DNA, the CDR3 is TGTGCCAGCAGCCAAGTAGGAACAGGGGGCTCAACTAATGAAAAACTGTTTTTT.

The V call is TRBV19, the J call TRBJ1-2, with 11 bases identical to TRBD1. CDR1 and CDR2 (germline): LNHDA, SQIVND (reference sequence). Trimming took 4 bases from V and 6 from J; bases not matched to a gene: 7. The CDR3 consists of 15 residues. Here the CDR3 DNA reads TGTGCCAGTAGTACTTATCCGGGACAGGGGGATGGCTACACCTTC. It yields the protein CASSTYPGQGDGYTF.

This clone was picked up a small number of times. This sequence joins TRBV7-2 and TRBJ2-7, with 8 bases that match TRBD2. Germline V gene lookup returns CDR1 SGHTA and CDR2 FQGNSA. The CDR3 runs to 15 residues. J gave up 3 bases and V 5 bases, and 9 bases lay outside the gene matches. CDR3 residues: CASSAGGSALYEQYF. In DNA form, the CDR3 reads TGTGCCAGCAGCGCGGGGGGCTCCGCCCTCTACGAGCAGTACTTC.

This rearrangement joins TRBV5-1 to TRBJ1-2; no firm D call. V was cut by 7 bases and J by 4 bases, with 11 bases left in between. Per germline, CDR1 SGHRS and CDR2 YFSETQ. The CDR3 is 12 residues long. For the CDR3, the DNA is TGCGCCAGCTCCCCAGAGGGCTATGGCTACACCTTC. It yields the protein CASSPEGYGYTF.

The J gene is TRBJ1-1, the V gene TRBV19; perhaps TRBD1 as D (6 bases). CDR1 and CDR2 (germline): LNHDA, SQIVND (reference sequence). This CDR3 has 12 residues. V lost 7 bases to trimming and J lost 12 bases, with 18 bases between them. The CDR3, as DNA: TGTGCCAGTAACCATCCCAGGGGAACATCTTTCTTT. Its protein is CASNHPRGTSFF.

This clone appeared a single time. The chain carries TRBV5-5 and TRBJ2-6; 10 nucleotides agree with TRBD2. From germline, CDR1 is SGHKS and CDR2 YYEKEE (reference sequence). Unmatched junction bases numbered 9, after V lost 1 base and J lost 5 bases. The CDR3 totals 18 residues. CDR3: CASSLLSGGAYRANVLTF. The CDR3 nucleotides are TGTGCCAGCAGCTTGCTGAGCGGGGGGGCCTATAGGGCCAACGTCCTGACTTTC.

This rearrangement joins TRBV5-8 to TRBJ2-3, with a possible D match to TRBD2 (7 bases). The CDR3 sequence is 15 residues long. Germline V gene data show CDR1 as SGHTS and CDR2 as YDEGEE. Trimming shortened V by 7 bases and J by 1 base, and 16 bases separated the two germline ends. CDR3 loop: CASFTWGGGTDTQYF. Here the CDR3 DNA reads TGTGCCAGCTTTACTTGGGGGGGCGGCACAGATACGCAGTATTTT.

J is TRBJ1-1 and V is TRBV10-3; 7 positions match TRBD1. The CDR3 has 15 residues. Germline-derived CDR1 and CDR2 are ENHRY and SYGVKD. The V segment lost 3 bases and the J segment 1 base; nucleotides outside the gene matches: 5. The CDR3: CAISESRDRNTEAFF. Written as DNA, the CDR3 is TGTGCCATCAGTGAATCCCGGGACAGGAACACTGAAGCTTTCTTT.

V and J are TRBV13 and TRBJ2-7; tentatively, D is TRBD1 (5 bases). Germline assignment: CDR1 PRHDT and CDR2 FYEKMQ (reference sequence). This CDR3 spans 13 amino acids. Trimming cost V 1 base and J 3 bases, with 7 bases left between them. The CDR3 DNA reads TGTGCCAGCAGCTTAGTGCAGGGCTACGAGCAGTACTTC. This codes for CASSLVQGYEQYF.

The CDR3 here is CASSPGGNEQFF. The CDR3 nucleotides are TGTGCCAGCAGCCCCGGGGGGAATGAGCAGTTCTTC. The chain recombines TRBV7-3 with TRBJ2-1; 7 bases are a match to TRBD2. The germline CDR1 and CDR2 sequences are SGHTA and FQGTGA. The CDR3 is 12 residues long. J gave up 7 bases and V 5 bases, and 2 bases lay outside the gene matches.

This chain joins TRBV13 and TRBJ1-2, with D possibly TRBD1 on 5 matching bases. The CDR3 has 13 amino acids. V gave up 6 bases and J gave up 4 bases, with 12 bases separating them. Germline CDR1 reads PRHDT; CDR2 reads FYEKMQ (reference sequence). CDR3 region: CASSTLQGYGYTF. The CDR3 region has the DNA TGTGCCAGCAGTACGCTCCAGGGCTATGGCTACACCTTC.

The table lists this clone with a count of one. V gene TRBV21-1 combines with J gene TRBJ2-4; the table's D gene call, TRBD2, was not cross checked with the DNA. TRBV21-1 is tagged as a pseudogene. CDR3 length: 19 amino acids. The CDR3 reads CASSTWGKAGPLAKNIQYF. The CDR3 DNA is TGTGCCAGCTCAACGTGGGGGAAAGCGGGGCCCCTAGCCAAAAACATTCAGTACTTC.

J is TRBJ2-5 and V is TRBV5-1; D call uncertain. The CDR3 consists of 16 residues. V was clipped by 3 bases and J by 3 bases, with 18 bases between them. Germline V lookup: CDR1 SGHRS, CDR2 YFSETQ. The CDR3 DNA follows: TGCGCCAGCAGCTCTGGCAACAGCAACATTGAAGAGACCCAGTACTTC. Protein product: CASSSGNSNIEETQYF.

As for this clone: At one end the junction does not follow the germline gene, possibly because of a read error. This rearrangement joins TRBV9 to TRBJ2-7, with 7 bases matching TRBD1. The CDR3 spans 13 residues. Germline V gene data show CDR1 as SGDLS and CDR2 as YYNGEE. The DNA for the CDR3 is TGTGCCAGCAGCCCACAGTGGGACAGTCCCCCAATTTTC. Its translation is CASSPQWDSPPIF.

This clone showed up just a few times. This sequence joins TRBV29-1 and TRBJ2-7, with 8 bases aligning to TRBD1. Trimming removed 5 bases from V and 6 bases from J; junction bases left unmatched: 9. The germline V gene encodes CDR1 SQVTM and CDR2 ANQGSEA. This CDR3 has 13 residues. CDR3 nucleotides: TGCAGCGTTCGACAGGGGCTACTACGCGAGCAGTACTTC. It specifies CSVRQGLLREQYF.

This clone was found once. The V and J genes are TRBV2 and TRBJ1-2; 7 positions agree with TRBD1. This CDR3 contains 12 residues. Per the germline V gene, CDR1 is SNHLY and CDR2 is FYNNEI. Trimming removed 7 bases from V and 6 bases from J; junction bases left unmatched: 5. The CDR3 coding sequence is TGTGCCAGCACCTTGACAGGGAATGGCTACACCTTC. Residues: CASTLTGNGYTF. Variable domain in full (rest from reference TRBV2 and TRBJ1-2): EPEVTQTPSHQVTQMGQEVILRCVPISNHLYFYWYRQILGQKVEFLVSFYNNEISEKSEIFDDQFSVERPDGSNFTLKIRSTKLEDSAMYFCASTLTGNGYTFGSGTRLTVV.

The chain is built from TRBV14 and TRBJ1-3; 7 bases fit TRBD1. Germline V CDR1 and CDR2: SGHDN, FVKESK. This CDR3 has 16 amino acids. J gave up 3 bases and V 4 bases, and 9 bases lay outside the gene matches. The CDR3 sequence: CASSRGQLLYGNTIYF. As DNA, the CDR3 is TGTGCCAGCAGCCGGGGACAGCTTCTTTATGGAAACACCATATATTTT.

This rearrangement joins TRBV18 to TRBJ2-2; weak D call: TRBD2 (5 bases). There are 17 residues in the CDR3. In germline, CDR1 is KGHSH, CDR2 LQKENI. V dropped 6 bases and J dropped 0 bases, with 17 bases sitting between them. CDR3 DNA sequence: TGTGCCAGCTCTCTCCGACCCGGGGTCGCGAACACCGGGGAGCTGTTTTTT. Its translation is CASSLRPGVANTGELFF.

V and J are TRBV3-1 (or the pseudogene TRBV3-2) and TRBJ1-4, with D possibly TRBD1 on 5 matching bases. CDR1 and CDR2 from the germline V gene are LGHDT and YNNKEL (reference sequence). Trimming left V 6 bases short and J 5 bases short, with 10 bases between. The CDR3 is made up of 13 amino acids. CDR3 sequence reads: CASRGGSNEKLFF. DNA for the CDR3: TGTGCCAGCAGGGGGGGGTCAAATGAAAAACTGTTTTTT.

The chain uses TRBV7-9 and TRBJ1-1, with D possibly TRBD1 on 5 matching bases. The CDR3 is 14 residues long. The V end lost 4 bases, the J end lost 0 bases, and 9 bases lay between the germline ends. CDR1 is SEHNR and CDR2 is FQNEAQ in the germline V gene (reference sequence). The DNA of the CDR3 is TGTGCCAGCAGCTCCAGGGCCCTGAACACTGAAGCTTTCTTT. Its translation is CASSSRALNTEAFF.